This entry describes one TCR beta chain. This entry comes from a study of control samples from healthy donors and cancer patients. The germline gives CDR1 SGHRS, CDR2 YFSETQ. The V end was cut by 0 bases, the J end by 3 bases, with 9 bases between. This CDR3 spans 14 amino acids. The assay was immunoSEQ multiplex PCR, and TCRdb's table has in-frame clones only and misses some. The repertoire holds some 120,000 clones, with approximately 90% as singletons. This clonotype was sampled from a man aged 18 to 35 in good health. The sample consisted of blood. The genes are TRBV5-1 and TRBJ2-5; D unclear. The CDR3 reads CASSLGQAKETQYF. The CDR3 nucleotides are TGCGCCAGCAGCTTGGGCCAGGCGAAAGAGACCCAGTACTTC.